This TCR beta chain was captured in a study of blood T cell repertoires in COVID-19. Study overall: From T cells, B-cell-depleted T cells, or PBMCs came the material, which was cDNA or gDNA.

Per the study methods: Researchers report that nucleated cell counts were estimated from reference gene primer amplification. Some clones are missing from TCRdb's copy, which holds only in-frame ones; the method was immunoSEQ multiplex PCR. Clonal size and the V and J genes are those of that table, whereas D and trimming came from the DNA. The data hold 120,000 or so clones, with approximately 87% observed a single time. Germline trimming cut 5 bases from V and 6 bases from J; bases unmatched to any gene: 14. Looked up from germline, CDR1 is MNHEY and CDR2 is SMNVEV (reference sequence). The CDR3 extends over 16 amino acids.

This sequence joins TRBV27 and TRBJ2-7; TRBD1 matches at 9 bases. This sequence originates from a woman in her 50s with acute or convalescent COVID-19. Material: peripheral blood. The CDR3 loop is CASSPRTGQGLIEQYF. The CDR3 bases are TGTGCCAGCAGTCCGCGTACGGGACAGGGATTGATCGAGCAGTACTTC.